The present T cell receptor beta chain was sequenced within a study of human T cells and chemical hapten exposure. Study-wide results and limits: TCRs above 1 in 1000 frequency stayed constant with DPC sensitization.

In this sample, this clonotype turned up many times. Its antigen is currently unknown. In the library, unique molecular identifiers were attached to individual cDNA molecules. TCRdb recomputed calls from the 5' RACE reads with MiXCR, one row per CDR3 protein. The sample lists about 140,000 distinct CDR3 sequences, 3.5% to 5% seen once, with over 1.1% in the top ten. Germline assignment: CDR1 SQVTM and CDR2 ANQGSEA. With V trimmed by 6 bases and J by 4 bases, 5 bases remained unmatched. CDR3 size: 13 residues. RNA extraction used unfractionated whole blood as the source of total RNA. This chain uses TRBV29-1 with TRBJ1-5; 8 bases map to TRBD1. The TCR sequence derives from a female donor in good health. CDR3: CSVAGGINQPQHF. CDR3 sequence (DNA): TGCAGCGTGGCAGGGGGCATTAATCAGCCCCAGCATTTT.